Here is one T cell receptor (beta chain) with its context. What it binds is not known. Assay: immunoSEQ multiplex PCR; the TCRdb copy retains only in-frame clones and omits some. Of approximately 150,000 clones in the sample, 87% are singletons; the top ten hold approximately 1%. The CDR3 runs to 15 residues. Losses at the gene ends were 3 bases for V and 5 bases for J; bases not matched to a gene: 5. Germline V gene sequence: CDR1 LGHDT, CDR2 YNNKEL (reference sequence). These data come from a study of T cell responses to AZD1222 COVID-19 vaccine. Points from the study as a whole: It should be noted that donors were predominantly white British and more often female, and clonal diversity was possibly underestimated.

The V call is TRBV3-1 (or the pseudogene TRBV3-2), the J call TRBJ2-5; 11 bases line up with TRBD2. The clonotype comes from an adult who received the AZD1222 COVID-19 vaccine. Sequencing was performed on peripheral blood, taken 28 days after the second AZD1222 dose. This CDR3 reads CASSHLSGGDETQYF. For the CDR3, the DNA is TGTGCCAGCAGCCACCTTAGCGGGGGGGATGAGACCCAGTACTTC.